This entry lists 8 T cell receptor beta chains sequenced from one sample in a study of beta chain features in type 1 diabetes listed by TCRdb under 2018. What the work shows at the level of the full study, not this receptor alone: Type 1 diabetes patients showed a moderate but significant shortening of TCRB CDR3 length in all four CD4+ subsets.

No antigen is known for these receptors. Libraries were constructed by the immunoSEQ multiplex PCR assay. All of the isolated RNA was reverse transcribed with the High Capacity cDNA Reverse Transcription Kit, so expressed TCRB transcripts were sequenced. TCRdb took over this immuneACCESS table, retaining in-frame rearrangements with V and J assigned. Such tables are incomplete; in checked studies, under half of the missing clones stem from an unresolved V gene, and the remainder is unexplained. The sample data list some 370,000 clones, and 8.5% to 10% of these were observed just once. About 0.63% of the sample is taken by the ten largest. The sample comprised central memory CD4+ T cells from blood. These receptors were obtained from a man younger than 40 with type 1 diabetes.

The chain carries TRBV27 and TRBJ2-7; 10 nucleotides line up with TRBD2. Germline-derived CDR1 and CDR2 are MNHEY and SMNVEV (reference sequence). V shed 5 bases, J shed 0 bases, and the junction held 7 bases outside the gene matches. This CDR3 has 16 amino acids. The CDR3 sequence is CASSTGLAGVSYEQYF. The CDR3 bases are TGTGCCAGCAGTACCGGGCTAGCGGGAGTCTCCTACGAGCAGTACTTC.

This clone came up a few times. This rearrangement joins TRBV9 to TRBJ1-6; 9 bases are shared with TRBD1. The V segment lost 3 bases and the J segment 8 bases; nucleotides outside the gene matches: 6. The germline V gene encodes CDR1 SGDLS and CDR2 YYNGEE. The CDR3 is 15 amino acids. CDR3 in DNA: TGTGCCAGCAGCGACAGGGGGCGTAGGGATTCACCCCTCCACTTT. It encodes CASSDRGRRDSPLHF.

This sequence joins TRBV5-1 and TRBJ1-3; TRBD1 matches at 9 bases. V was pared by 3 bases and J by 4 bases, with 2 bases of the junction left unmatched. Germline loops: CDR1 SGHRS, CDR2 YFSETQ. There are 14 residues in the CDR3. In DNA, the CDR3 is TGCGCCAGCAGCTCCGGGACAGGGGGAAACACCATATATTTT. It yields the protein CASSSGTGGNTIYF.

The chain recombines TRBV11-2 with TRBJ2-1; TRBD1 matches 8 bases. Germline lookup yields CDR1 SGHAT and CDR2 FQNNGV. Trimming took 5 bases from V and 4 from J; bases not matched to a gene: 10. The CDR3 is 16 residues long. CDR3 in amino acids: CASSPTTGTGYNEQFF. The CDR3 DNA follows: TGTGCCAGCAGCCCTACTACCGGGACAGGTTACAATGAGCAGTTCTTC.

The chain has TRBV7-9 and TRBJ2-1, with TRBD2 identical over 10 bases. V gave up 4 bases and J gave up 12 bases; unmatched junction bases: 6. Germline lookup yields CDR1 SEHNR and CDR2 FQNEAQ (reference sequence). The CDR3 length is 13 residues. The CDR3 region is CASSSPAGGRQFF. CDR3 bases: TGTGCCAGCAGCTCCCCAGCGGGGGGGAGGCAGTTCTTC. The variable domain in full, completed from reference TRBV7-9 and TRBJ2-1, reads DTGVSQNPRHKITKRGQNVTFRCDPISEHNRLYWYRQTLGQGPEFLTYFQNEAQLEKSRLLSDRFSAERPKGSFSTLEIQRTEQGDSAMYLCASSSPAGGRQFFGPGTRLTVL.

DNA for the CDR3: TGTGCCAGCAGCTTGAGGGCAGGGGCAAGCACAGATACGCAGTATTTT. Encoded protein: CASSLRAGASTDTQYF. V gene TRBV5-5 combines with J gene TRBJ2-3, with TRBD1 as a possible D gene (6 bases). This CDR3 contains 16 residues. V lost 1 base and J lost 0, with 12 bases in between. Germline V gene sequence: CDR1 SGHKS, CDR2 YYEKEE (reference sequence).

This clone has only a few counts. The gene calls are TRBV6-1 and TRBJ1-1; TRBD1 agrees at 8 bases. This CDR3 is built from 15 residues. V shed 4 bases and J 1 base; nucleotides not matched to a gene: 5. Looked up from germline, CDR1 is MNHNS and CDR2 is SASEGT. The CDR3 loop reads CASSGPGTGNTEAFF. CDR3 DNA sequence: TGTGCCAGCAGTGGGCCCGGGACAGGGAACACTGAAGCTTTCTTT.

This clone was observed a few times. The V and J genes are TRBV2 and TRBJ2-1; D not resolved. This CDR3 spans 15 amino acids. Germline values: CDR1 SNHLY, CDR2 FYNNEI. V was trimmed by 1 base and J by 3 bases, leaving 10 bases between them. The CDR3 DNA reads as TGTGCCAGCAGTGAAGGACGGGCGGACTACAATGAGCAGTTCTTC. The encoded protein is CASSEGRADYNEQFF.